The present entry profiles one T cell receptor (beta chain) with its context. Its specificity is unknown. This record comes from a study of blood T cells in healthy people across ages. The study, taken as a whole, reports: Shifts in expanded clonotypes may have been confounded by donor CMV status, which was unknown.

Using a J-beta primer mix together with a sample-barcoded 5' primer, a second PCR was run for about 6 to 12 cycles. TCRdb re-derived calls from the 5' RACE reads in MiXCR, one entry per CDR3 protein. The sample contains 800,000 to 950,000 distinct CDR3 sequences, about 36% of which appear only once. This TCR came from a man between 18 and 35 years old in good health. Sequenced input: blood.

This CDR3 reads CASRASGNEQYF. CDR3 nucleotides: TGTGCCAGCAGGGCGTCGGGGAATGAGCAGTACTTC. J is TRBJ2-5 and V is TRBV6-1, with D perhaps TRBD2 (5 bases). The V gene's germline CDR1 is MNHNS and CDR2 SASEGT. Trimming took off 6 bases at V and 11 bases at J, with 16 bases between the two ends. The CDR3 sequence is 12 residues long.